This TCR beta chain is drawn from a study of glioma-infiltrating T cells after dendritic cell vaccination. The protocol was immunoSEQ multiplex PCR, while the TCRdb copy is restricted to in-frame clones and leaves out a portion. The sample has about 21,000 clones, about four fifths seen once; the top ten hold under 40%. V lost 5 bases, J lost 3 bases, and 24 bases lay in between. This CDR3 has 17 residues. In germline, CDR1 is SGHNT, CDR2 YYREEE (reference sequence). This chain joins TRBV5-4 and TRBJ2-7; D might be TRBD2 (7 bases). The receptor was isolated from a human donor with glioblastoma. The specimen comprised blood, sampled before dendritic cell vaccination. Here the CDR3 reads CASSALGGAGEGYEQYF. The CDR3 DNA reads as TGTGCCAGCAGTGCATTGGGGGGGGCGGGCGAGGGCTACGAGCAGTACTTC.